A selection of T cell receptor beta chains follows, all from one sample in a study of neoadjuvant anti-PD-1 for oral cavity cancer. Profiled with immunoSEQ multiplex PCR; TCRdb holds only in-frame clones, not every one. The data contain 6,900 or so clones, 74% of them singletons. The specimen was PBMCs, collected before nivolumab (anti-PD-1) treatment. All receptors derive from a person aged 35-79 years with oral cavity squamous cell carcinoma. CDR3s include the opening cysteine and the closing phenylalanine or tryptophan. Each record gives: J gene, D gene, V gene, clone size, CDR3 DNA, CDR3 protein. The D gene is left open where the match is weak. Clone size is shown for a subset of rows, as once, few, many or a class of expanded clone.

J gene: TRBJ2-3
D gene: .
V gene: TRBV11-2
clone size: .
CDR3 DNA: TGTGCCAGCAGCTTAGTGCTCCAGGCCCCCGATACGCAGTATTTT
CDR3 protein: CASSLVLQAPDTQYF

J gene: TRBJ1-1
D gene: TRBD1
V gene: TRBV7-9
clone size: .
CDR3 DNA: TGTGCCAGCAGCTTAGGACAGGGGGACTTAGGAGCTTTCTTT
CDR3 protein: CASSLGQGDLGAFF

J gene: TRBJ2-3
D gene: .
V gene: TRBV5-4
clone size: .
CDR3 DNA: TGTGCCAGCAGCGTGACTAGGCGAGATACGCAGTATTTT
CDR3 protein: CASSVTRRDTQYF

J gene: TRBJ2-5
D gene: TRBD1
V gene: TRBV7-7
clone size: .
CDR3 DNA: TGTGCCAGCAGCTTACTAGGACAGGGAGAGACCCAGTACTTC
CDR3 protein: CASSLLGQGETQYF

J gene: TRBJ2-1
D gene: TRBD2
V gene: TRBV19
clone size: .
CDR3 DNA: TGTGCCAGTAGACGGACTAGCGGCGGGGCGTACAATGAGCAGTTCTTC
CDR3 protein: CASRRTSGGAYNEQFF

J gene: TRBJ1-6
D gene: .
V gene: TRBV6-5
clone size: .
CDR3 DNA: TGTGCCAGCAGTCAAACGACAGCTTTCTATTCACCCCTCCACTTT
CDR3 protein: CASSQTTAFYSPLHF

J gene: TRBJ1-2
D gene: .
V gene: TRBV27
clone size: few
CDR3 DNA: TGTGCCAGCAGTCGAAAGGGGGGTTCTAACTATGGCTACACCTTC
CDR3 protein: CASSRKGGSNYGYTF

J gene: TRBJ2-7
D gene: .
V gene: TRBV10-3
clone size: .
CDR3 DNA: TGTGCCATCAGGAGCAGGCTTTATTTGTACTTC
CDR3 protein: CAIRSRLYLYF

J gene: TRBJ1-1
D gene: TRBD1
V gene: TRBV6-1
clone size: .
CDR3 DNA: TGTGCCAGCAGGCGGCAGGGGGAGAACACTGAAGCTTTCTTT
CDR3 protein: CASRRQGENTEAFF

J gene: TRBJ2-5
D gene: .
V gene: TRBV2
clone size: .
CDR3 DNA: TGTGCCAGCAGAGACCAAGGGCAGGGGCTAGAGACCCAGTACTTC
CDR3 protein: CASRDQGQGLETQYF

J gene: TRBJ1-3
D gene: .
V gene: TRBV10-2
clone size: .
CDR3 DNA: TGCGCCAGCAGGGAAGGACGGAGCTCTGGAAACACCATATATTTT
CDR3 protein: CASREGRSSGNTIYF

J gene: TRBJ1-1
D gene: .
V gene: TRBV6-4
clone size: .
CDR3 DNA: TGTGCCAGCACCTCCATACAGGGAGATCAAGCTTTCTTT
CDR3 protein: CASTSIQGDQAFF

J gene: TRBJ1-2
D gene: .
V gene: TRBV5-6
clone size: .
CDR3 DNA: TGTGCCAGCAGCTTGGGACAGGTCTATGGCTACACCTTC
CDR3 protein: CASSLGQVYGYTF

J gene: TRBJ2-2
D gene: TRBD1
V gene: TRBV11-2
clone size: few
CDR3 DNA: TGTGCCAGCAGCGCCGCGACAGGGACGACCGGGGAGCTGTTTTTT
CDR3 protein: CASSAATGTTGELFF

J gene: TRBJ2-3
D gene: .
V gene: TRBV7-3
clone size: once
CDR3 DNA: TGTGCCAGCAGGCCAAGCGGACAGAGCACAGATACGCAGTATTTT
CDR3 protein: CASRPSGQSTDTQYF

J gene: TRBJ2-2
D gene: TRBD2
V gene: TRBV7-2
clone size: .
CDR3 DNA: TGTGCCAGCAGCTTAGCGGGAACTAGCGGGGGGTACACCGGGGAGCTGTTTTTT
CDR3 protein: CASSLAGTSGGYTGELFF

J gene: TRBJ1-6
D gene: .
V gene: TRBV10-3
clone size: .
CDR3 DNA: TGTGCCATCAGTGAGTCGGGGGGCGTGGGCCAAATTTCACCCCTCCACTTT
CDR3 protein: CAISESGGVGQISPLHF

J gene: TRBJ2-1
D gene: TRBD1
V gene: TRBV5-1
clone size: .
CDR3 DNA: TGCGCCAGCAGCTTGGTTATTGGCAGGGGGCAAAGACAGTTCTTC
CDR3 protein: CASSLVIGRGQRQFF

J gene: TRBJ1-6
D gene: .
V gene: TRBV27
clone size: .
CDR3 DNA: TGTGCCAGCAGCAAGCCGTCGACAGGTTTATCACATTCACCCCTCCACTTT
CDR3 protein: CASSKPSTGLSHSPLHF

J gene: TRBJ2-2
D gene: .
V gene: TRBV25-1
clone size: .
CDR3 DNA: TGTGCCAGCAGTCCAAAGCCGGGAGCGAACACCGGGGAGCTGTTTTTT
CDR3 protein: CASSPKPGANTGELFF

J gene: TRBJ2-2
D gene: TRBD1
V gene: TRBV7-9
clone size: .
CDR3 DNA: TGTGCCAGCAGCCATCGGACAGGCCTCGACACCGGGGAGCTGTTTTTT
CDR3 protein: CASSHRTGLDTGELFF

J gene: TRBJ1-3
D gene: .
V gene: TRBV5-1
clone size: .
CDR3 DNA: TGCGCCAGCAGCTCGCGACTAGGCGACACCATATATTTT
CDR3 protein: CASSSRLGDTIYF

J gene: TRBJ2-5
D gene: .
V gene: TRBV9
clone size: .
CDR3 DNA: TGTGCCAGCAGCGTAGCTACCTCAGAGACGGAGACCCAGTACTTC
CDR3 protein: CASSVATSETETQYF

J gene: TRBJ1-3
D gene: .
V gene: TRBV10-3
clone size: .
CDR3 DNA: TGTGCCATCAGACCAGGAAACTCTGGAAACACCATATATTTT
CDR3 protein: CAIRPGNSGNTIYF

J gene: TRBJ2-7
D gene: .
V gene: TRBV4-1
clone size: .
CDR3 DNA: TGCGCCAGCAGCCCAGAGAGGGGTCGGTACAGCAGCTCCTACGAGCAGTACTTC
CDR3 protein: CASSPERGRYSSSYEQYF

J gene: TRBJ2-7
D gene: .
V gene: TRBV7-9
clone size: large
CDR3 DNA: TGTGCCAGCAGCTTAGACGACTCCTACGAGCAGTACTTC
CDR3 protein: CASSLDDSYEQYF

J gene: TRBJ2-7
D gene: .
V gene: TRBV5-5
clone size: few
CDR3 DNA: TGTGCCAGCAGCTTAGGGCGGACAGCAACCTACGAGCAGTACTTC
CDR3 protein: CASSLGRTATYEQYF

J gene: TRBJ1-1
D gene: .
V gene: TRBV5-4
clone size: .
CDR3 DNA: TGTGCCAGCAGCTTGGGGGTCAGGGAGAACACTGAAGCTTTCTTT
CDR3 protein: CASSLGVRENTEAFF

J gene: TRBJ1-2
D gene: .
V gene: TRBV15
clone size: few
CDR3 DNA: TGTGCCACCAGCAGAGATCGAGGGAACTATGGCTACACCTTC
CDR3 protein: CATSRDRGNYGYTF

J gene: TRBJ2-3
D gene: .
V gene: TRBV6-4
clone size: .
CDR3 DNA: TGTGCCAGCAGTGAGGGGGCTAGCACAGATACGCAGTATTTT
CDR3 protein: CASSEGASTDTQYF

J gene: TRBJ1-1
D gene: .
V gene: TRBV29-1
clone size: .
CDR3 DNA: TGCAGCGGGGCTCCTCGAAGAGGTGAAGCTTTCTTT
CDR3 protein: CSGAPRRGEAFF

J gene: TRBJ2-5
D gene: TRBD1
V gene: TRBV11-1
clone size: few
CDR3 DNA: TGTGCCAGCAGCTTTCCGTTACAGGGGTACCAAGAGACCCAGTACTTC
CDR3 protein: CASSFPLQGYQETQYF

J gene: TRBJ1-1
D gene: .
V gene: TRBV2
clone size: few
CDR3 DNA: TGTGCCAGCAGTTCGGACCTAAACACTGAAGCTTTCTTT
CDR3 protein: CASSSDLNTEAFF

J gene: TRBJ2-7
D gene: .
V gene: TRBV7-9
clone size: .
CDR3 DNA: TGTGCCAGCAGCTTACAAACTTACGAGCAGTACTTC
CDR3 protein: CASSLQTYEQYF

J gene: TRBJ2-7
D gene: .
V gene: TRBV28
clone size: .
CDR3 DNA: TGTGCCACCAGGACAGTTCTCTACGAGCAGTACTTC
CDR3 protein: CATRTVLYEQYF

J gene: TRBJ1-4
D gene: TRBD1
V gene: TRBV5-1
clone size: .
CDR3 DNA: TGCGCCAGCAGACCCGGGACAGGGCAGGAAAAACTGTTTTTC
CDR3 protein: CASRPGTGQEKLFF

J gene: TRBJ1-1
D gene: TRBD1
V gene: TRBV28
clone size: .
CDR3 DNA: TGTGCCACCATTGACCCGATTGGACAGGGTAACACTGAAGCTTTCTTT
CDR3 protein: CATIDPIGQGNTEAFF

J gene: TRBJ2-5
D gene: TRBD2
V gene: TRBV5-6
clone size: .
CDR3 DNA: TGTGCCAGCAGCAGGACTAGCGGGATTCAAGAGACCCAGTACTTC
CDR3 protein: CASSRTSGIQETQYF

J gene: TRBJ2-7
D gene: .
V gene: TRBV19
clone size: .
CDR3 DNA: TGTGCCAGTAGTCTAGGGGACGGCTCCTACGAGCAGTACTTC
CDR3 protein: CASSLGDGSYEQYF

J gene: TRBJ2-3
D gene: .
V gene: TRBV11-2
clone size: .
CDR3 DNA: TGTGCCAGCAGCTTAGATAAGACAGCCAGCACAGATACGCAGTATTTT
CDR3 protein: CASSLDKTASTDTQYF

J gene: TRBJ2-7
D gene: TRBD1
V gene: TRBV7-9
clone size: .
CDR3 DNA: TGTGCCAGCAGCCCCTACCCAGGGGGCGGCTCGTACGAGCAGTACTTC
CDR3 protein: CASSPYPGGGSYEQYF